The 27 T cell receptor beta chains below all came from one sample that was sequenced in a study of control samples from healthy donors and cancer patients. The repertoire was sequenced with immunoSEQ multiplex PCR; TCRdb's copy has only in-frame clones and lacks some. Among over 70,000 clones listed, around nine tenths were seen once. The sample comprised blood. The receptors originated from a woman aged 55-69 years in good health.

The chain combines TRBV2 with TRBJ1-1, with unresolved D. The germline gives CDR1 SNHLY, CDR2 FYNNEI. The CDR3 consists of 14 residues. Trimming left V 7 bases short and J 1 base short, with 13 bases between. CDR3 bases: TGTGCCAGCATGAGAGACGGGAGGAACACTGAAGCTTTCTTT. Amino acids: CASMRDGRNTEAFF.

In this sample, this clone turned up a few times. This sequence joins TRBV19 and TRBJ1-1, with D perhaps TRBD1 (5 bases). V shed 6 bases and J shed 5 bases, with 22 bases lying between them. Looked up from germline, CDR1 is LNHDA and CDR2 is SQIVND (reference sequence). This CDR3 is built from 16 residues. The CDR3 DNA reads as TGTGCCAGTAGGGAGACCGCAGGGTGGGTAGCTACTGAAGCTTTCTTT. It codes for CASRETAGWVATEAFF. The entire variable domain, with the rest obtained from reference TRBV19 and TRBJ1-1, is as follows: DGGITQSPKYLFRKEGQNVTLSCEQNLNHDAMYWYRQDPGQGLRLIYYSQIVNDFQKGDIAEGYSVSREKKESFPLTVTSAQKNPTAFYLCASRETAGWVATEAFFGQGTRLTVV.

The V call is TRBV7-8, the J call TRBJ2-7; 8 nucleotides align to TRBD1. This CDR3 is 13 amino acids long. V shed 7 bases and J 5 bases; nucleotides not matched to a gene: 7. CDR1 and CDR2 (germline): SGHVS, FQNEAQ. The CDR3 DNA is TGTGCCAGCACCACGGACAGGGACCACGAGCAGTACTTC. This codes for CASTTDRDHEQYF.

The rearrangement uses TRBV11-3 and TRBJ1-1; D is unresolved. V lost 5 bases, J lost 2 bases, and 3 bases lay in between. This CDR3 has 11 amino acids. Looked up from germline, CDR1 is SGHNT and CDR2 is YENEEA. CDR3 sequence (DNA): TGTGCCAGCAGCCCCAACACTGAAGCTTTCTTT. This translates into CASSPNTEAFF. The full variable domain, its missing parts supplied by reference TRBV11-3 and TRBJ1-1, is EAGVVQSPRYKIIEKKQPVAFWCNPISGHNTLYWYLQNLGQGPELLIRYENEEAVDDSQLPKDRFSAERLKGVDSTLKIQPAELGDSAVYLCASSPNTEAFFGQGTRLTVV.

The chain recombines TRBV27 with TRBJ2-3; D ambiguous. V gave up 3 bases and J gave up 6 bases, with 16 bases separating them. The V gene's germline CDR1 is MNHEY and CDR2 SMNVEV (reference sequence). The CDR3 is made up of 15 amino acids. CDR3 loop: CASSFRPEQSDTQYF. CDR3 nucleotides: TGTGCCAGCAGTTTCAGACCTGAACAGAGTGATACGCAGTATTTT.

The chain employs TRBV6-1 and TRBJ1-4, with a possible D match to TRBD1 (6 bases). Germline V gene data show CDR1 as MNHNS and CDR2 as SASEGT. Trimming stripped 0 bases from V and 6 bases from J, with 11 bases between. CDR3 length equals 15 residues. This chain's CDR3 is CASSEAGGWDEKLFF. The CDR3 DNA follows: TGTGCCAGCAGTGAAGCCGGGGGCTGGGATGAAAAACTGTTTTTT.

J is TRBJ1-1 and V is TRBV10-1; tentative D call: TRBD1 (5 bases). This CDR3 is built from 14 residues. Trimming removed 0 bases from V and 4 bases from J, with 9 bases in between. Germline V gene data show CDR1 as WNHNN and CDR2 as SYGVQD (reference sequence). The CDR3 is CASSESGPGTEAFF. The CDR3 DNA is TGCGCCAGCAGTGAGTCGGGGCCCGGCACTGAAGCTTTCTTT.

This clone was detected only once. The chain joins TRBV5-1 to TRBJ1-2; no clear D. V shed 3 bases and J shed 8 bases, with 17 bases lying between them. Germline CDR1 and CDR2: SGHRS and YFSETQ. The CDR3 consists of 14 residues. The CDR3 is CASSSPDGDGGYTF. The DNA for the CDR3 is TGCGCCAGCAGCTCCCCCGACGGTGATGGAGGCTACACCTTC.

This chain's CDR3 is CASSLADTQYF. CDR3 nucleotide sequence: TGCGCCAGCAGCTTGGCAGATACGCAGTATTTT. V is TRBV5-1 and J is TRBJ2-3; D is ambiguous. Germline CDR1 SGHRS, CDR2 YFSETQ. The V end was cut by 0 bases, the J end by 4 bases, with 0 bases between. This CDR3 has 11 residues.

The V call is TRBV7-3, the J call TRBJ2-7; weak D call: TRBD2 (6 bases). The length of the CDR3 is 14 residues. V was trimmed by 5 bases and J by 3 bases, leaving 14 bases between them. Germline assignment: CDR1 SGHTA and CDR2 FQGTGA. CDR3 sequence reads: CASSLRRDGYEQYF. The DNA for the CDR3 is TGTGCCAGCAGCCTAAGGCGGGACGGCTACGAGCAGTACTTC.

The CDR3 is CASSYGVHYGYTF. DNA for the CDR3: TGTGCCAGCAGTTACGGGGTACACTATGGCTACACCTTC. The chain joins TRBV6-5 to TRBJ1-2; no clear D gene. CDR1 and CDR2 (germline): MNHEY, SVGAGI. V was shortened by 2 bases and J by 3 bases, with 7 bases between the two germline ends. The CDR3 has 13 residues.

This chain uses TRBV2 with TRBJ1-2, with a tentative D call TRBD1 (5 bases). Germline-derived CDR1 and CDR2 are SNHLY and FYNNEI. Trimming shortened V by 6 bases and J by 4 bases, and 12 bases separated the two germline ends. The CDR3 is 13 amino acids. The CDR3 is CASRGDRFYGYTF. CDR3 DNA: TGTGCCAGCAGAGGAGACAGATTCTATGGCTACACCTTC. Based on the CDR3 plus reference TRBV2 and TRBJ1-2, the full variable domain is EPEVTQTPSHQVTQMGQEVILRCVPISNHLYFYWYRQILGQKVEFLVSFYNNEISEKSEIFDDQFSVERPDGSNFTLKIRSTKLEDSAMYFCASRGDRFYGYTFGSGTRLTVV.

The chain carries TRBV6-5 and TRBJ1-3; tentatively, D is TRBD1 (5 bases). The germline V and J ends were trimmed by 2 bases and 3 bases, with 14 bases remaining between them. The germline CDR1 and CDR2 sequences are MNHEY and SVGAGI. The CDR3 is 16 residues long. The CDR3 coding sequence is TGTGCCAGCAGTTACGGAGGGGAGCAATATGGAAACACCATATATTTT. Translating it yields CASSYGGEQYGNTIYF.

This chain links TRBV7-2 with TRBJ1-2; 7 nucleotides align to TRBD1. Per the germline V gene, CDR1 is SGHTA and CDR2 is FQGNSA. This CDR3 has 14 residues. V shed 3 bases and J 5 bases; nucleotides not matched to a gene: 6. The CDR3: CASSFRDRTYGYTF. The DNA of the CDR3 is TGTGCCAGCAGCTTCCGGGACAGAACGTATGGCTACACCTTC.

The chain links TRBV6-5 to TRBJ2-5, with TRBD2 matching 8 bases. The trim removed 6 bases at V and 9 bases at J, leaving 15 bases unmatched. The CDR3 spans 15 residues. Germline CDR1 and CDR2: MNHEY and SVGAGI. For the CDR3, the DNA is TGTGCCAGCAGCTCCTCTCGGGGGGGCCCGGGGCCCCAGTACTTC. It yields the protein CASSSSRGGPGPQYF.

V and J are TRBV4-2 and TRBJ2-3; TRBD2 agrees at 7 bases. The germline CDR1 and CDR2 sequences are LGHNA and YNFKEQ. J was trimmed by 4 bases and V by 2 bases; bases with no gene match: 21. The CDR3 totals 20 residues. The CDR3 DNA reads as TGTGCCAGCAGCCAATTTGACCTAGGGGTTACGGGGAGGGGCGCAGATACGCAGTATTTT. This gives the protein CASSQFDLGVTGRGADTQYF.

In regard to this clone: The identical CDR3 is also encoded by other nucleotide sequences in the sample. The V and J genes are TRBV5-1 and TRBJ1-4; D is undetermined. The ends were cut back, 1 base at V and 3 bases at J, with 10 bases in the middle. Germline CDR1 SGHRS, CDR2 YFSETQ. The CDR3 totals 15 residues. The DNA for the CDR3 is TGCGCCAGCAGCTTGTTTGCAGCCTCTAATGAAAAACTGTTTTTT. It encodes CASSLFAASNEKLFF.

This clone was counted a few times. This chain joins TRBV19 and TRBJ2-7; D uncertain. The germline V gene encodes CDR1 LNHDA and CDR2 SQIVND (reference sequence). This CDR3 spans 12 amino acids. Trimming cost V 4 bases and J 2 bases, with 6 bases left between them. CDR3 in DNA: TGTGCCAGTAGTAGCAGGACCTACGAGCAGTACTTC. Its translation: CASSSRTYEQYF.

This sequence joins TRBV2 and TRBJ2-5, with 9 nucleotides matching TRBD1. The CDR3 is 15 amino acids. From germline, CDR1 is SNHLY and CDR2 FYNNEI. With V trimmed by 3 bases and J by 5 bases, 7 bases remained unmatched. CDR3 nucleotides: TGTGCCAGCAGTGATCAGGGACAGGGTGGGGAGACCCAGTACTTC. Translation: CASSDQGQGGETQYF.

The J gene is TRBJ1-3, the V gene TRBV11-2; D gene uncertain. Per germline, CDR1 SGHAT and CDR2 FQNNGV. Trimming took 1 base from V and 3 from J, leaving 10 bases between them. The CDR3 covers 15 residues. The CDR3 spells CASSLGTGSGNTIYF. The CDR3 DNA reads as TGTGCCAGCAGCTTAGGGACGGGAAGTGGAAACACCATATATTTT.

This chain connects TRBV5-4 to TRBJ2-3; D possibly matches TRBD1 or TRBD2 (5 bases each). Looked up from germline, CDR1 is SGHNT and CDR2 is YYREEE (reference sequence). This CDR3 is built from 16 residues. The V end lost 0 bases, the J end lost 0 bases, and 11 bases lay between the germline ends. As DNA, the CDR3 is TGTGCCAGCAGCTTGGCTGGGACGACTAGCACAGATACGCAGTATTTT. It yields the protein CASSLAGTTSTDTQYF.

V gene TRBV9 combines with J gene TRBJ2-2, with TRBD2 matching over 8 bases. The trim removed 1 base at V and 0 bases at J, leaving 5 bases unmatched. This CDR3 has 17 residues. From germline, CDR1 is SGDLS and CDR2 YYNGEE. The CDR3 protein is CASSVPGLAANTGELFF. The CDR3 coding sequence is TGTGCCAGCAGCGTACCCGGACTAGCAGCGAACACCGGGGAGCTGTTTTTT.

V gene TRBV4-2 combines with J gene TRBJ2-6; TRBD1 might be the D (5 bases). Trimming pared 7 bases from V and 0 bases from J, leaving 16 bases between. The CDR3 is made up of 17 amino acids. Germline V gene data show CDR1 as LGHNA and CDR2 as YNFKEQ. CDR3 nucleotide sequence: TGTGCCAGCACCCCGTATGGGGCTATCTCTGGGGCCAACGTCCTGACTTTC. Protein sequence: CASTPYGAISGANVLTF.

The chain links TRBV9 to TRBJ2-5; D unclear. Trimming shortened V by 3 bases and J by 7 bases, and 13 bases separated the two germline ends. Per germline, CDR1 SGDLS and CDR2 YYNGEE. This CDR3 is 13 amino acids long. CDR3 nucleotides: TGTGCCAGCAGCGCCGCGATCCAGACGACCCAGTACTTC. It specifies CASSAAIQTTQYF.

The CDR3 protein is CASGSGTSGLQETQYF. The CDR3 coding sequence is TGTGCTAGTGGTTCAGGAACTAGCGGACTCCAAGAGACCCAGTACTTC. The chain joins TRBV12-5 to TRBJ2-5; TRBD2 agrees at 8 bases. This CDR3 comprises 16 residues. Germline V gene sequence: CDR1 LGHNT, CDR2 FRNRAP. V gave up 4 bases and J gave up 1 base; unmatched junction bases: 8.

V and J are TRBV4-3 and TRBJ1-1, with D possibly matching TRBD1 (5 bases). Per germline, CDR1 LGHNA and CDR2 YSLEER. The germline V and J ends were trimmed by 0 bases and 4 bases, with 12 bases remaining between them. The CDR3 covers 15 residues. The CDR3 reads CASSQEYPGPTEAFF. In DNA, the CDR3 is TGCGCCAGCAGCCAAGAATATCCGGGGCCCACTGAAGCTTTCTTT.

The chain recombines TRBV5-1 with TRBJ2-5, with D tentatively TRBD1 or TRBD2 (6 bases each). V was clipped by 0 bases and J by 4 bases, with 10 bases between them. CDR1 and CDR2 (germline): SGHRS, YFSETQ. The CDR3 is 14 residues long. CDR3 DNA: TGCGCCAGCAGCTTGGAGGGGGGAGGAGAGACCCAGTACTTC. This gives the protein CASSLEGGGETQYF.